This T cell receptor beta chain came from a study of T cell changes during pregnancy in multiple sclerosis. Measured with immunoSEQ multiplex PCR; TCRdb has only the in-frame clones, and not every one. The sample yields fewer than 140,000 clones, around 90% seen once. CDR3 size: 17 residues. Looked up from germline, CDR1 is KGHSH and CDR2 is LQKENI. V lost 3 bases and J lost 0, with 17 bases in between. Sequencing used peripheral blood, obtained after pregnancy. This chain connects TRBV18 to TRBJ1-1; unclear D gene. This sequence was found in a female donor with multiple sclerosis, enrolled in a pregnancy study. CDR3 region: CASSPSRGQPMNTEAFF. CDR3 in DNA: TGTGCCAGCTCACCGAGCCGCGGCCAACCCATGAACACTGAAGCTTTCTTT.